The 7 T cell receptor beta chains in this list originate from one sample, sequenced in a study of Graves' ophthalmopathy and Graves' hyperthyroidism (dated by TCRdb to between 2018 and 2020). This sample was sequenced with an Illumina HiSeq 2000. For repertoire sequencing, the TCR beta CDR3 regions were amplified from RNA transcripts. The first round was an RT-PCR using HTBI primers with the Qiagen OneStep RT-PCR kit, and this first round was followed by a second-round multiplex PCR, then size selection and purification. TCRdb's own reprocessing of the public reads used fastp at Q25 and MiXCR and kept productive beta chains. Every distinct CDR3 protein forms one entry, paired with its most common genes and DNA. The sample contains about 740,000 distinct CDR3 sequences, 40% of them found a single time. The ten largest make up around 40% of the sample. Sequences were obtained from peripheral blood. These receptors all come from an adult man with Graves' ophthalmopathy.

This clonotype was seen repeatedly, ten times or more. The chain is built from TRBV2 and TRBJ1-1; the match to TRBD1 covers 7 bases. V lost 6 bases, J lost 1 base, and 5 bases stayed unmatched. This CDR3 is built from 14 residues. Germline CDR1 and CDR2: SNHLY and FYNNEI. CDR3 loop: CASRARTGNTEAFF. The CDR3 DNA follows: TGTGCCAGCAGGGCCAGGACAGGGAACACTGAAGCTTTCTTT.

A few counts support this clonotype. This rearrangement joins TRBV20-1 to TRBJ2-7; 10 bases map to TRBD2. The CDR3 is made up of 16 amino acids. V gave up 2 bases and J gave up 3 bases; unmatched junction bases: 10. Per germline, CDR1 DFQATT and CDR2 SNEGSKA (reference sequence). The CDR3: CSARKTGLAIHYEQYF. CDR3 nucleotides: TGCAGTGCTAGAAAAACGGGACTAGCGATACACTACGAGCAGTACTTC.

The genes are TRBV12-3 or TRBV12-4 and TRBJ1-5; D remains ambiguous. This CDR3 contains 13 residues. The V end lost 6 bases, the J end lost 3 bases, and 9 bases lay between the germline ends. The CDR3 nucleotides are TGTGCCAGCAGACATACGTCCAATCAGCCCCAGCATTTT. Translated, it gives CASRHTSNQPQHF.

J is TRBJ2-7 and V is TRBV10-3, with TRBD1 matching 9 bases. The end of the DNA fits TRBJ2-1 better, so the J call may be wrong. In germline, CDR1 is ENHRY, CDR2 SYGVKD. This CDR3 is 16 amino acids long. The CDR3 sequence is CADTGQGAPTSHEQFF. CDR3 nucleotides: TGTGCCGACACGGGACAGGGTGCCCCAACGTCCCATGAGCAGTTCTTC.

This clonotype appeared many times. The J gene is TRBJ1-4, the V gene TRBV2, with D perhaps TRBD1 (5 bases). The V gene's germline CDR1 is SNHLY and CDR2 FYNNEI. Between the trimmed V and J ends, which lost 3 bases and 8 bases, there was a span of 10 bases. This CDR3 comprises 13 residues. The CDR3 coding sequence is TGTGCCAGCAGTGACAGGGTGGGGGAAAAACTGTTTTTT. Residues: CASSDRVGEKLFF. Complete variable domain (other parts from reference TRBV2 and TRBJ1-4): EPEVTQTPSHQVTQMGQEVILRCVPISNHLYFYWYRQILGQKVEFLVSFYNNEISEKSEIFDDQFSVERPDGSNFTLKIRSTKLEDSAMYFCASSDRVGEKLFFGSGTQLSVL.

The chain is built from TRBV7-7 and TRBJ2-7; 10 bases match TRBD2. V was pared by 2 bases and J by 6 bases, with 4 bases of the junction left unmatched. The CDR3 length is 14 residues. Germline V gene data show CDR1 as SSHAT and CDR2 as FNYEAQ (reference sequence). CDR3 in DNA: TGTGCCAGCAGCTTAACCGGGACTAGCGTCGAGCAGTACTTC. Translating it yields CASSLTGTSVEQYF.

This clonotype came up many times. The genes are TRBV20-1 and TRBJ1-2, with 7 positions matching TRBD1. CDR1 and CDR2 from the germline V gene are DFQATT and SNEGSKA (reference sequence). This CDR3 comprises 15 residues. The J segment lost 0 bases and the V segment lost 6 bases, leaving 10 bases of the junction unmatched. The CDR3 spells CSARDSLRPNYGYTF. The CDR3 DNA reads TGCAGTGCGAGGGACAGCCTTCGACCTAACTATGGCTACACCTTC.